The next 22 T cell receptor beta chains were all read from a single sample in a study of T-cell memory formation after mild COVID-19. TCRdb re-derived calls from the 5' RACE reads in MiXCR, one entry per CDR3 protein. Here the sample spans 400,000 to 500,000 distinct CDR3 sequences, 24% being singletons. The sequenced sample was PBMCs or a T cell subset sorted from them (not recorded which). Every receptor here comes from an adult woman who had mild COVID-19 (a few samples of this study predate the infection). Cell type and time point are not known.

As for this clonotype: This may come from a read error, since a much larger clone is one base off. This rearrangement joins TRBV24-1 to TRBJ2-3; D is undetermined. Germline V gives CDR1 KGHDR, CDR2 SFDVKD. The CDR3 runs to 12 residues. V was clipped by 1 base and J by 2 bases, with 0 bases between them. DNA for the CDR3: TGTGCCACCAGTGATTTCACAGATACGCAGTATTTT. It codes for CATSDFTDTQYF.

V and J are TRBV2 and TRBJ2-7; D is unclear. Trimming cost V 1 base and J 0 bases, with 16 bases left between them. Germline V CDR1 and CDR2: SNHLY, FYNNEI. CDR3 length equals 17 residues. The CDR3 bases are TGTGCCAGCAGTGAAGGCTACAGAAACCCGAGCTCCTACGAGCAGTACTTC. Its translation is CASSEGYRNPSSYEQYF.

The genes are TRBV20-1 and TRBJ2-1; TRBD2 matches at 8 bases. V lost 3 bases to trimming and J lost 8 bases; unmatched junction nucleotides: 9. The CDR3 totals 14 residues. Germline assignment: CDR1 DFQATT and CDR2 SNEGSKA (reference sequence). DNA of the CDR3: TGCAGTGCTAGGCTCCTGGGACTAGAAGATGAGCAGTTCTTC. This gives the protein CSARLLGLEDEQFF.

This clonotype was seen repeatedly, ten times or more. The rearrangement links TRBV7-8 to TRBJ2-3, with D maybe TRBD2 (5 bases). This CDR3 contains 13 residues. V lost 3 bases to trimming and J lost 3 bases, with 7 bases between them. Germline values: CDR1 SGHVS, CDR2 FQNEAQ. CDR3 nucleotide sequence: TGTGCCAGCAGCTTCGGGATAACAGATACGCAGTATTTT. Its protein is CASSFGITDTQYF. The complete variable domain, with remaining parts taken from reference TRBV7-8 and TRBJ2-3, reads GAGVSQSPRYKVAKRGQDVALRCDPISGHVSLFWYQQALGQGPEFLTYFQNEAQLDKSGLPSDRFFAERPEGSVSTLKIQRTQQEDSAVYLCASSFGITDTQYFGPGTRLTVL.

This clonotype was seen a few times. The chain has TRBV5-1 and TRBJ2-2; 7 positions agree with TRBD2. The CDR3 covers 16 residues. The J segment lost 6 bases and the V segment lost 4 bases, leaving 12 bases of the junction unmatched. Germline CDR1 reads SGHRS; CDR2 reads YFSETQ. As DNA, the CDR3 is TGCGCCAGCAGCCATCTAGCGGTTTCATCTGCCGGGGAGCTGTTTTTT. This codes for CASSHLAVSSAGELFF. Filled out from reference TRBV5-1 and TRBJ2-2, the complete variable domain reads KAGVTQTPRYLIKTRGQQVTLSCSPISGHRSVSWYQQTPGQGLQFLFEYFSETQRNKGNFPGRFSGRQFSNSRSEMNVSTLELGDSALYLCASSHLAVSSAGELFFGEGSRLTVL.

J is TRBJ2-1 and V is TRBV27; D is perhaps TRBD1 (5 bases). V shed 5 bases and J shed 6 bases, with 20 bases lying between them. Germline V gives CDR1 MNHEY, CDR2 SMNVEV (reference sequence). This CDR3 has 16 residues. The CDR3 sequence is CASSPSPRQLLNEQFF. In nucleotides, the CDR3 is TGTGCCAGCAGTCCCTCCCCTCGACAGTTACTCAATGAGCAGTTCTTC.

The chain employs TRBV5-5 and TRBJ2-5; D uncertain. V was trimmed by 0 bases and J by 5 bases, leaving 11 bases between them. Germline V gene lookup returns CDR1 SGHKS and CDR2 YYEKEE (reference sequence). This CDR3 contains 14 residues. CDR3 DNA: TGTGCCAGCAGCTTGGTAGCTAATTGGGAGACCCAGTACTTC. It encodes CASSLVANWETQYF. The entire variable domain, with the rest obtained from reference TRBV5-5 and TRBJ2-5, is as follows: DAGVTQSPTHLIKTRGQQVTLRCSPISGHKSVSWYQQVLGQGPQFIFQYYEKEERGRGNFPDRFSARQFPNYSSELNVNALLLGDSALYLCASSLVANWETQYFGPGTRLLVL.

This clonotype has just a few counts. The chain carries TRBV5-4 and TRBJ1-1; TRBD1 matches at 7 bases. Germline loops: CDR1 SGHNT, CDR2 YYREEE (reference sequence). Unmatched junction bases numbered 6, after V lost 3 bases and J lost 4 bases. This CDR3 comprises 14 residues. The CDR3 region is CASSSEGALTEAFF. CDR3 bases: TGTGCCAGCAGCTCGGAGGGGGCGCTCACTGAAGCTTTCTTT.

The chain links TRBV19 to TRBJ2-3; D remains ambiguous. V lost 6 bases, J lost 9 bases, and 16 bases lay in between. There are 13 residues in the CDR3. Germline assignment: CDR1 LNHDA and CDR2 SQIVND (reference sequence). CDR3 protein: CASRSLSSVTQYF. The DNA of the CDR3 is TGTGCCAGTAGATCCCTCTCGAGCGTGACGCAGTATTTT.

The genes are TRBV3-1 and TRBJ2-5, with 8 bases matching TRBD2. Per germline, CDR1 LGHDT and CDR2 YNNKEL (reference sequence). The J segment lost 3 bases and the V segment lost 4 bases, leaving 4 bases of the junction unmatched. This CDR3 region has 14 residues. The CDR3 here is CASSPTSGKETQYF. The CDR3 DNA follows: TGTGCCAGCAGCCCTACTAGCGGAAAAGAGACCCAGTACTTC.

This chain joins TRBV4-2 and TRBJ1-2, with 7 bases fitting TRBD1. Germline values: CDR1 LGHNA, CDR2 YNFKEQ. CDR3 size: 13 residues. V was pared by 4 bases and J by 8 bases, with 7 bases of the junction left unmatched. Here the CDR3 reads CASSPQGDWGYTF. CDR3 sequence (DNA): TGTGCCAGCAGCCCGCAGGGGGATTGGGGCTACACCTTC.

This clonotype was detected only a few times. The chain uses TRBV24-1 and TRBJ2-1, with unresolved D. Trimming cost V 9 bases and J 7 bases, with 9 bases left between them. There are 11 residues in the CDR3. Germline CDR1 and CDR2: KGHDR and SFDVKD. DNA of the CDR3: TGTGCCACCGGAGCTGTAAATGAGCAGTTCTTC. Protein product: CATGAVNEQFF.

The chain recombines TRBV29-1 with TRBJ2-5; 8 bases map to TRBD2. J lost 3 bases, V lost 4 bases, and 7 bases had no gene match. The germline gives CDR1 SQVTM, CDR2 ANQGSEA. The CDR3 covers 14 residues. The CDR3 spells CSVGPGGRKETQYF. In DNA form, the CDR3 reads TGCAGCGTTGGGCCGGGGGGGAGGAAAGAGACCCAGTACTTC.

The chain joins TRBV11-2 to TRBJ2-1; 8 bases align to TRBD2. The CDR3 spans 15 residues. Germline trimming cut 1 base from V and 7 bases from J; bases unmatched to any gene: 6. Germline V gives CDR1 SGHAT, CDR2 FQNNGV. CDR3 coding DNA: TGTGCCAGCAGCTTAGTTCTAGCGGGTAGGAATGAGCAGTTCTTC. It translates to CASSLVLAGRNEQFF.

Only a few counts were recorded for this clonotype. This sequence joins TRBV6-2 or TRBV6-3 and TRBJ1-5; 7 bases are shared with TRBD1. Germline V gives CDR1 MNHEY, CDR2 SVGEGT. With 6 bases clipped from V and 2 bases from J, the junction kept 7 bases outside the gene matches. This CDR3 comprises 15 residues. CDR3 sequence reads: CASSSDRERNQPQHF. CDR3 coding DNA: TGTGCCAGCAGCTCCGACAGGGAACGCAATCAGCCCCAGCATTTT.

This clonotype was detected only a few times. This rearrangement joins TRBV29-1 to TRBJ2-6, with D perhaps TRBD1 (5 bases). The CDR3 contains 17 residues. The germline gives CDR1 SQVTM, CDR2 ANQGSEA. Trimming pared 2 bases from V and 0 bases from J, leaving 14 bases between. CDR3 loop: CSVEPSDMSSGANVLTF. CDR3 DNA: TGCAGCGTTGAACCATCGGACATGTCCTCTGGGGCCAACGTCCTGACTTTC.

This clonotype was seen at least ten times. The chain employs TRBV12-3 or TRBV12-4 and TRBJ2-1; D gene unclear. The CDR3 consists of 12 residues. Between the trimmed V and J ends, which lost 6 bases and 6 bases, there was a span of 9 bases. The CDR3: CASRATANEQFF. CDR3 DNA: TGTGCCAGCAGGGCTACTGCCAATGAGCAGTTCTTC.

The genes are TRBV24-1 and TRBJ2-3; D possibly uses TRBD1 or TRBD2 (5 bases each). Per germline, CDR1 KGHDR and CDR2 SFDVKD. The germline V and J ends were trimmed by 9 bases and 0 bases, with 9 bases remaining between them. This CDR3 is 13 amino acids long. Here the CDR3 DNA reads TGTGCCACCGGAAGGGACAGCACAGATACGCAGTATTTT. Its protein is CATGRDSTDTQYF.

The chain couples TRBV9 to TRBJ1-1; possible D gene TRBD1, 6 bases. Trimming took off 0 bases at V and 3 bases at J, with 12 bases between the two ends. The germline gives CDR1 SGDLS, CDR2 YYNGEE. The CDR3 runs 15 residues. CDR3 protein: CASSVEGVGYTEAFF. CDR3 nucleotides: TGTGCCAGCAGCGTAGAGGGGGTCGGTTACACTGAAGCTTTCTTT.

Here the CDR3 reads CASSFDGGVFYGYTF. The DNA of the CDR3 is TGCGCCAGCAGCTTTGACGGGGGTGTCTTCTATGGCTACACCTTC. The chain has TRBV5-1 and TRBJ1-2, with a possible D match to TRBD1 (5 bases). From germline, CDR1 is SGHRS and CDR2 YFSETQ. The CDR3 has 15 residues. Trimming shortened V by 2 bases and J by 4 bases, and 15 bases separated the two germline ends.

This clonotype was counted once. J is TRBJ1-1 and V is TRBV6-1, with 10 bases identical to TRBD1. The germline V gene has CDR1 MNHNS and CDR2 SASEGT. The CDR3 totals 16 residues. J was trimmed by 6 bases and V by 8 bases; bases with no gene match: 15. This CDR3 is CASRPQTGGFSAEAFF. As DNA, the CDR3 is TGTGCCAGCCGCCCCCAGACAGGGGGCTTTAGCGCTGAAGCTTTCTTT.

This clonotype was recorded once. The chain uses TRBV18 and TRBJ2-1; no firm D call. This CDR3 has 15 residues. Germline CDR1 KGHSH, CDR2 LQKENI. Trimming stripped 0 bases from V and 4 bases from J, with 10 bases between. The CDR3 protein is CASSPPFAWYNEQFF. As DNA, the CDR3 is TGTGCCAGCTCACCACCGTTTGCGTGGTACAATGAGCAGTTCTTC. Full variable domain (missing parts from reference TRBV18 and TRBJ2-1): NAGVMQNPRHLVRRRGQEARLRCSPMKGHSHVYWYRQLPEEGLKFMVYLQKENIIDESGMPKERFSAEFPKEGPSILRIQQVVRGDSAAYFCASSPPFAWYNEQFFGPGTRLTVL.